One and the same sample provided the 23 T cell receptor beta chains below, sequenced in a study of lymphopenia after photon versus proton radiotherapy. The method was immunoSEQ multiplex PCR; TCRdb's version includes in-frame clones alone and lacks a portion of them. This sample has over 25,000 clones, with roughly nine tenths found just once. The starting material was peripheral blood, obtained from a patient treated with photon-based radiotherapy. All receptors derive from a woman in her 50s with pancreatic cancer.

The chain combines TRBV25-1 with TRBJ1-4, with D hard to call. Germline loops: CDR1 MGHDK, CDR2 SYGVNS. Trimming removed 1 base at V and 4 bases at J, with 10 bases between. The CDR3 has 15 residues. CDR3 DNA sequence: TGTGCCAGCAGTGAATCGGTCTGGGGTAATGAAAAACTGTTTTTT. Protein: CASSESVWGNEKLFF.

The V and J genes are TRBV2 and TRBJ2-7, with D possibly TRBD2 on 6 matching bases. V lost 3 bases, J lost 3 bases, and 9 bases lay in between. Looked up from germline, CDR1 is SNHLY and CDR2 is FYNNEI. This CDR3 has 13 residues. CDR3 sequence: CASSDTTSYEQYF. The CDR3 DNA reads TGTGCCAGCAGTGACACGACTAGCTACGAGCAGTACTTC.

The gene calls are TRBV7-2 and TRBJ2-1; TRBD2 agrees at 10 bases. CDR3 size: 17 residues. V lost 0 bases, J lost 9 bases, and 11 bases stayed unmatched. Germline V gene lookup returns CDR1 SGHTA and CDR2 FQGNSA. This chain's CDR3 is CASSLAGPTSGAGEQFF. The CDR3 DNA sequence: TGTGCCAGCAGCTTAGCTGGACCCACTAGCGGGGCAGGTGAGCAGTTCTTC.

The chain uses TRBV6-1 and TRBJ1-5; D unresolved. V was cut by 10 bases and J by 1 base, with 11 bases left in between. The V gene's germline CDR1 is MNHNS and CDR2 SASEGT. The CDR3 runs 13 residues. CDR3 protein: CATFEGSNQPQHF. The CDR3 DNA reads TGTGCCACCTTCGAGGGCAGCAATCAGCCCCAGCATTTT.

The chain links TRBV5-5 to TRBJ2-2; 7 bases map to TRBD1. Trimming removed 4 bases from V and 1 base from J; junction bases left unmatched: 7. CDR3 length equals 16 residues. CDR1 and CDR2 from the germline V gene are SGHKS and YYEKEE (reference sequence). The CDR3 region is CASSPLTGVNTGELFF. The CDR3 DNA follows: TGTGCCAGCAGCCCACTTACAGGGGTGAACACCGGGGAGCTGTTTTTT.

CDR3 loop: CASSLGGGNQPQHF. For the CDR3, the DNA is TGTGCCAGCAGCTTAGGGGGCGGAAACCAGCCCCAGCATTTT. The rearrangement uses TRBV7-9 and TRBJ1-5, with a tentative D call TRBD1 (5 bases). Trimming took off 1 base at V and 7 bases at J, with 11 bases between the two ends. The germline V gene encodes CDR1 SEHNR and CDR2 FQNEAQ (reference sequence). The CDR3 covers 14 residues.

The V gene is TRBV29-1, the J gene TRBJ1-1; TRBD1 matches at 9 bases. The CDR3 totals 16 residues. V dropped 4 bases and J dropped 0; count of bases not matched to a gene: 9. Germline V gives CDR1 SQVTM, CDR2 ANQGSEA. The CDR3 DNA is TGCAGCGTTGGCAGACAGGGGGTCGGTGTGAACACTGAAGCTTTCTTT. It codes for CSVGRQGVGVNTEAFF.

Here the CDR3 DNA reads TGTGCCAGCAGCTTAGAGGGACTAGCCCCAGATACGCAGTATTTT. Translated, it gives CASSLEGLAPDTQYF. The gene calls are TRBV7-2 and TRBJ2-3, with 9 bases that match TRBD2. The germline V gene has CDR1 SGHTA and CDR2 FQGNSA. V was pared by 1 base and J by 4 bases, with 3 bases of the junction left unmatched. CDR3 size: 15 residues. Complete variable domain (other parts from reference TRBV7-2 and TRBJ2-3): GAGVSQSPSNKVTEKGKDVELRCDPISGHTALYWYRQSLGQGLEFLIYFQGNSAPDKSGLPSDRFSAERTGGSVSTLTIQRTQQEDSAVYLCASSLEGLAPDTQYFGPGTRLTVL.

The chain employs TRBV27 and TRBJ1-1; D is unresolved. The CDR3 length is 13 residues. Trimming removed 6 bases from V and 0 bases from J, with 8 bases in between. Germline lookup yields CDR1 MNHEY and CDR2 SMNVEV (reference sequence). CDR3 DNA: TGTGCCAGCAGCTGGGGAGTGAACACTGAAGCTTTCTTT. It specifies CASSWGVNTEAFF.

The V call is TRBV5-3, the J call TRBJ2-7; D gene unclear. TRBV5-3 is given ORF status, its function remaining uncertain. Trimming removed 0 bases at V and 0 bases at J, with 7 bases between. The CDR3 covers 14 residues. The CDR3 loop reads CARSLEAGSYEQYF. The CDR3 bases are TGTGCCAGAAGCTTGGAGGCAGGCTCCTACGAGCAGTACTTC.

The rearrangement links TRBV7-3 to TRBJ2-3; D unclear. CDR1 and CDR2 (germline): SGHTA, FQGTGA. Trimming shortened V by 2 bases and J by 2 bases, and 11 bases separated the two germline ends. The CDR3 spans 15 residues. This CDR3 is CASSLGGETTDTQYF. The CDR3 DNA reads as TGTGCCAGCAGCTTAGGTGGGGAAACCACAGATACGCAGTATTTT.

The chain combines TRBV5-4 with TRBJ2-7; the match to TRBD1 covers 9 bases. This CDR3 is 16 amino acids long. V shed 6 bases, J shed 3 bases, and the junction held 13 bases outside the gene matches. Germline assignment: CDR1 SGHNT and CDR2 YYREEE (reference sequence). Here the CDR3 DNA reads TGTGCCAGCACCAAGATAGGAGGACAGGGGAACTACGAGCAGTACTTC. It is translated as CASTKIGGQGNYEQYF.

V and J are TRBV25-1 and TRBJ2-7; 10 nucleotides agree with TRBD1. The CDR3 sequence is 14 residues long. J lost 5 bases, V lost 5 bases, and 6 bases had no gene match. CDR1 is MGHDK and CDR2 is SYGVNS in the germline V gene. Here the CDR3 reads CASSSDRGTNEQYF. DNA for the CDR3: TGTGCCAGCAGTTCGGACAGGGGGACCAACGAGCAGTACTTC.

The rearrangement uses TRBV18 and TRBJ1-1; no clear D. The germline V gene encodes CDR1 KGHSH and CDR2 LQKENI. V gave up 3 bases and J gave up 0 bases, with 11 bases separating them. The CDR3 is 15 residues long. The CDR3 coding sequence is TGTGCCAGCTCACCCCTCGGCAGGATGAACACTGAAGCTTTCTTT. Translation gives CASSPLGRMNTEAFF.

CDR3 protein: CASSPKVYNSPLHF. CDR3 sequence (DNA): TGTGCCAGCAGCCCCAAAGTCTATAATTCACCCCTCCACTTT. V gene TRBV11-2 combines with J gene TRBJ1-6; D ambiguous. Germline CDR1 SGHAT, CDR2 FQNNGV. The CDR3 is 14 residues long. The V and J ends lost 5 bases and 3 bases respectively, with 8 bases between them.

This clone came up once. CDR3 DNA: TGTGCCAGCAGCTTGGTGTCACGACTCCACACAGATACGCAGTATTTT. This translates into CASSLVSRLHTDTQYF. V and J are TRBV5-6 and TRBJ2-3; no clear D. The V and J ends lost 0 bases and 2 bases respectively, with 13 bases between them. Germline loops: CDR1 SGHDT, CDR2 YYEEEE. This CDR3 comprises 16 residues.

V and J are TRBV2 and TRBJ2-7; D is undetermined. The CDR3 sequence is 13 residues long. Trimming removed 9 bases at V and 0 bases at J, with 12 bases between. Germline assignment: CDR1 SNHLY and CDR2 FYNNEI. The CDR3 protein is CARPQESSYEQYF. The CDR3 nucleotides are TGTGCCAGGCCCCAGGAGAGCTCCTACGAGCAGTACTTC.

V is TRBV7-9 and J is TRBJ2-1; TRBD2 is a possible D gene (6 bases). The CDR3 totals 14 residues. V was clipped by 4 bases and J by 8 bases, with 15 bases between them. Germline V gene data show CDR1 as SEHNR and CDR2 as FQNEAQ (reference sequence). CDR3 in DNA: TGTGCCAGCAGCTCTTGGACCCGCGGGGATGAGCAGTTCTTC. Its protein product is CASSSWTRGDEQFF.

The chain uses TRBV10-3 and TRBJ1-5, with a weak D call TRBD1 (5 bases). Per germline, CDR1 ENHRY and CDR2 SYGVKD. The CDR3 spans 13 residues. Deletions cut 5 bases from V and 4 bases from J, with 9 bases between. The DNA of the CDR3 is TGTGCCATCAGTCCAGGGACGAATCAGCCCCAGCATTTT. Translation gives CAISPGTNQPQHF.

The chain couples TRBV7-2 to TRBJ1-5, with 8 bases aligning to TRBD1. Germline lookup yields CDR1 SGHTA and CDR2 FQGNSA. The length of the CDR3 is 15 residues. With 4 bases clipped from V and 7 bases from J, the junction kept 9 bases outside the gene matches. The CDR3 reads CASSSGQGARQPQHF. The CDR3 DNA is TGTGCCAGCAGCTCCGGCCAGGGGGCAAGGCAGCCCCAGCATTTT.

The chain recombines TRBV6-6 with TRBJ2-5; D not certain. The CDR3 has 15 residues. Germline CDR1 reads MNHNY; CDR2 reads SVGAGI (reference sequence). V lost 0 bases and J 1 base, leaving 9 bases between the germline ends. This chain's CDR3 is CASSYSENRQETQYF. The CDR3, as DNA: TGTGCCAGCAGTTACTCCGAAAACCGCCAAGAGACCCAGTACTTC.

As DNA, the CDR3 is TGTGCCAGCAGCTTTGATGAGACCCAGTACTTC. It yields the protein CASSFDETQYF. The chain carries TRBV7-9 and TRBJ2-5; D is unclear. Trimming shortened V by 3 bases and J by 5 bases, and 4 bases separated the two germline ends. This CDR3 comprises 11 residues. From germline, CDR1 is SEHNR and CDR2 FQNEAQ (reference sequence).

A remark on this clone: Other DNA sequences in this specimen translate into the identical CDR3. The chain combines TRBV4-1 with TRBJ2-4, with a weak D call TRBD1 (5 bases). Trimming took off 0 bases at V and 3 bases at J, with 18 bases between the two ends. The V gene's germline CDR1 is MGHRA and CDR2 YSYEKL. The CDR3 runs to 18 residues. The CDR3 nucleotides are TGCGCCAGCAGCCAAGAAAGTCTTACCGGCAGGGTCAAAAACATTCAGTACTTC. Residues: CASSQESLTGRVKNIQYF.